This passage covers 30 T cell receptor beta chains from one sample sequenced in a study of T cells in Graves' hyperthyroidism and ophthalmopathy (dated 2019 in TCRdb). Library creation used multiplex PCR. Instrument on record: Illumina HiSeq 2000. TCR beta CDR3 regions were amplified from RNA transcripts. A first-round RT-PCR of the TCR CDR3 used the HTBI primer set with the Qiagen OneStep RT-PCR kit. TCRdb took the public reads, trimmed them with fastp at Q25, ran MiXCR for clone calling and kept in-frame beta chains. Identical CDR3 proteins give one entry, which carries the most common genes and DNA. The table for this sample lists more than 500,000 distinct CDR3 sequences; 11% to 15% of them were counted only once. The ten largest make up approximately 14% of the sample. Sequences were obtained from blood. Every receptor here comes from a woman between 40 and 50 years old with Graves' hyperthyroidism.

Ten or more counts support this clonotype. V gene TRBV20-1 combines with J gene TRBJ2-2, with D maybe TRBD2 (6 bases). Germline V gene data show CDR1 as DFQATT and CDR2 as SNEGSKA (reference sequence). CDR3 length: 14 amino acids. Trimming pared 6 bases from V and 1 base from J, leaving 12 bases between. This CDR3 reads CSAGLPLNTGELFF. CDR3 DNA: TGCAGTGCCGGACTACCCCTGAACACCGGGGAGCTGTTTTTT.

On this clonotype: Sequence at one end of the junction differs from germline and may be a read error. CDR3 loop: CASSGAGANVPTF. Written as DNA, the CDR3 is TGTGCCAGCAGCGGTGCTGGGGCCAACGTCCCGACTTTC. The chain has TRBV27 and TRBJ2-6; TRBD1 might be the D (5 bases). In germline, CDR1 is MNHEY, CDR2 SMNVEV (reference sequence). CDR3 size: 13 residues.

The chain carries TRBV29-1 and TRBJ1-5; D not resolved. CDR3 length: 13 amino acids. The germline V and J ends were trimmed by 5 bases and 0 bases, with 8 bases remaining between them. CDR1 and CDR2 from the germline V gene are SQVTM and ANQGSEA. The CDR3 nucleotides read TGCAGCGTTACCGAAAATAGCAATCAGCCCCAGCATTTT. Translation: CSVTENSNQPQHF.

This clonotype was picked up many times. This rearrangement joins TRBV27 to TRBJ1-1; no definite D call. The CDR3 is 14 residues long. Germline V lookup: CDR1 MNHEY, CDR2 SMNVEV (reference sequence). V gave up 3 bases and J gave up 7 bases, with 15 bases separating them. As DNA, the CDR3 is TGTGCCAGCAGTTTCCGTTGGGGAACCAATGAAGCTTTCTTT. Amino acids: CASSFRWGTNEAFF.

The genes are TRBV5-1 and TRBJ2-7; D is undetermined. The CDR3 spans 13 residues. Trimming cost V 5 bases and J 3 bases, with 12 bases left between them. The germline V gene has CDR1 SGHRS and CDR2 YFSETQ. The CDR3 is CASSQDENYEQYF. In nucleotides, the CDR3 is TGCGCCAGCAGTCAGGACGAAAACTACGAGCAGTACTTC.

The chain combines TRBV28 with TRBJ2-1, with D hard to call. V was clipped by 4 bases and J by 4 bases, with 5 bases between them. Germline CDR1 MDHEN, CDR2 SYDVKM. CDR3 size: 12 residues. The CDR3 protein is CASSYRYNEQFF. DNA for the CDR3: TGTGCCAGCAGTTATCGGTACAATGAGCAGTTCTTC.

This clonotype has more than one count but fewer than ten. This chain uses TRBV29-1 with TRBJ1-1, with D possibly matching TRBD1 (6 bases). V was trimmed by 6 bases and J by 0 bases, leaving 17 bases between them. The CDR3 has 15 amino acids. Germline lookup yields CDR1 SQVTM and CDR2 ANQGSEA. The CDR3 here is CSVTRGPGMNTEAFF. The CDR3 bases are TGCAGCGTGACCAGGGGTCCCGGAATGAACACTGAAGCTTTCTTT.

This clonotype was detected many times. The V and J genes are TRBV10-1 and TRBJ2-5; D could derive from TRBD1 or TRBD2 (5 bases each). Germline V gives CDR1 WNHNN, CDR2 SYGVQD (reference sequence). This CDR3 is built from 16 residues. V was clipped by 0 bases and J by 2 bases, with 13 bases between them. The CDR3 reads CASSESGEGSQETQYF. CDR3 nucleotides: TGCGCCAGCAGTGAGTCAGGAGAGGGGAGTCAAGAGACCCAGTACTTC.

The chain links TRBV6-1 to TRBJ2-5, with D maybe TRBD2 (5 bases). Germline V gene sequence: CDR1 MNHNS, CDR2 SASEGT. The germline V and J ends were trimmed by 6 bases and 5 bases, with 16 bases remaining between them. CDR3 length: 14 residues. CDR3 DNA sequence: TGTGCCAGCAGGCCCGGGATCCAGTTGGAGACCCAGTACTTC. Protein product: CASRPGIQLETQYF.

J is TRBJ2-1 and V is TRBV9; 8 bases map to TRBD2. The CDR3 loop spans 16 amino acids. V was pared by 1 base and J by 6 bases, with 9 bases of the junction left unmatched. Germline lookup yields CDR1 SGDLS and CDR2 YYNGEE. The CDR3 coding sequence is TGTGCCAGCAGCGTAATGCCGAGCGGGAGCCTCAATGAGCAGTTCTTC. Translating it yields CASSVMPSGSLNEQFF.

The CDR3 sequence: CASSGSGTAFAYEQYF. CDR3 bases: TGTGCCAGCAGTGGATCCGGGACAGCTTTTGCCTACGAGCAGTACTTC. The chain combines TRBV12-3 or TRBV12-4 with TRBJ2-7; 7 positions agree with TRBD1. Trimming took 5 bases from V and 2 from J; bases not matched to a gene: 12. CDR3 length equals 16 residues.

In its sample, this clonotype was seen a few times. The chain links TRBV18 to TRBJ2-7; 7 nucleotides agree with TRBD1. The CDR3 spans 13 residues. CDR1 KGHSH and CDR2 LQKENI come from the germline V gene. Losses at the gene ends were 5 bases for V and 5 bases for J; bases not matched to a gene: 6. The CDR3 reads CASSRQGVNEQYF. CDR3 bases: TGTGCCAGCTCAAGACAGGGTGTCAACGAGCAGTACTTC.

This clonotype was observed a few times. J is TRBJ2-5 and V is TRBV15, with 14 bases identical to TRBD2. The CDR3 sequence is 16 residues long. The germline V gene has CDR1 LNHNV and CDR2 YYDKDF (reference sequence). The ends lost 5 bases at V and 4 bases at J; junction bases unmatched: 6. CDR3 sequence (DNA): TGTGCCACCAGCTGGGGACTAGCGGGAGTGGGAGAGACCCAGTACTTC. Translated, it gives CATSWGLAGVGETQYF.

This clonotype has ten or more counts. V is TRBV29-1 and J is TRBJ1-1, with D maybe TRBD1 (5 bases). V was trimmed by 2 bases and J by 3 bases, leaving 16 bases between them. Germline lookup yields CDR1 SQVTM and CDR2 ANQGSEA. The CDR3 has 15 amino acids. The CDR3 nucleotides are TGCAGCGTTGAAAGGGGCCTGGGGGGGGACACTGAAGCTTTCTTT. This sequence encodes CSVERGLGGDTEAFF.

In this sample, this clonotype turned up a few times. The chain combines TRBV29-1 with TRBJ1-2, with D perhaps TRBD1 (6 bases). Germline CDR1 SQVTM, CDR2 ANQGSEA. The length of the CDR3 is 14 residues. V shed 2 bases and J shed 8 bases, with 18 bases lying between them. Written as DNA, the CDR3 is TGCAGCGTTGAACCAAAGCCAAGGGGGGACGGCTACACCTTC. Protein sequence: CSVEPKPRGDGYTF.

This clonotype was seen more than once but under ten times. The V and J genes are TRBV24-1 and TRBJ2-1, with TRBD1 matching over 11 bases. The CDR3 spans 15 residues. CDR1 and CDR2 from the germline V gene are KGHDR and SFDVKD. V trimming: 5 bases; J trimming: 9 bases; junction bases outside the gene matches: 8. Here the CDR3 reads CATSGGQGAYSEQFF. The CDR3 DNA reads TGTGCCACCAGTGGAGGACAGGGGGCTTATTCTGAGCAGTTCTTC.

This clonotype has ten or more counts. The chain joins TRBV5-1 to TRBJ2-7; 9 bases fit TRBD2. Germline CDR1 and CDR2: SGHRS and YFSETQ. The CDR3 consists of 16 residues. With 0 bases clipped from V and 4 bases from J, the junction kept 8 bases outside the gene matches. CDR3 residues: CASSLAAGLAGYEQYF. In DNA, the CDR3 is TGCGCCAGCAGCTTGGCCGCCGGTCTAGCGGGATACGAGCAGTACTTC. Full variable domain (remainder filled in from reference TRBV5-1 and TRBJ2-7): KAGVTQTPRYLIKTRGQQVTLSCSPISGHRSVSWYQQTPGQGLQFLFEYFSETQRNKGNFPGRFSGRQFSNSRSEMNVSTLELGDSALYLCASSLAAGLAGYEQYFGPGTRLTVT.

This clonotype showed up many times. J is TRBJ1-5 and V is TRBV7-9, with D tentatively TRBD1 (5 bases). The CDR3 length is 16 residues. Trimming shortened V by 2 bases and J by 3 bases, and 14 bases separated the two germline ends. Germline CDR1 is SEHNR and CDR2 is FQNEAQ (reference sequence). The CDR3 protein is CASSLSTASTNQPQHF. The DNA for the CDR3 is TGTGCCAGCAGCTTATCGACAGCGTCGACCAATCAGCCCCAGCATTTT.

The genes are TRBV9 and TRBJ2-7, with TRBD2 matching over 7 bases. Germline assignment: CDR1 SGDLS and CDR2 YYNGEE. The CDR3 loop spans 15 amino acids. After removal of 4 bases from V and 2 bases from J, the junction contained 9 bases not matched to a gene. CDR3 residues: CASSRSSGRAYEQYF. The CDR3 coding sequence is TGTGCCAGCAGCCGTTCTAGCGGCCGTGCCTACGAGCAGTACTTC.

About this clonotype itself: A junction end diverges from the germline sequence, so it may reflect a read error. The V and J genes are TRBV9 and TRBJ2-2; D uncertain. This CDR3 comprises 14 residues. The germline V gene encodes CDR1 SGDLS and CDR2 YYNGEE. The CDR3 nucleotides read TGTGCCGGCAGCGTAGATAGTAGGACCGGGGAGCTGTTTTTT. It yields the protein CAGSVDSRTGELFF.

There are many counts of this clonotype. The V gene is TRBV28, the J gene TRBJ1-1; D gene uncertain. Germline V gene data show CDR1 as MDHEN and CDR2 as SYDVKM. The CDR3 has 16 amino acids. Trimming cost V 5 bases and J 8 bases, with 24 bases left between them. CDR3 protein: CASSSRTFMIPKEAFF. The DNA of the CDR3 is TGTGCCAGCAGTAGTCGAACCTTTATGATTCCGAAAGAAGCTTTCTTT. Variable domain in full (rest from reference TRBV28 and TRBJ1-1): DVKVTQSSRYLVKRTGEKVFLECVQDMDHENMFWYRQDPGLGLRLIYFSYDVKMKEKGDIPEGYSVSREKKERFSLILESASTNQTSMYLCASSSRTFMIPKEAFFGQGTRLTVV.

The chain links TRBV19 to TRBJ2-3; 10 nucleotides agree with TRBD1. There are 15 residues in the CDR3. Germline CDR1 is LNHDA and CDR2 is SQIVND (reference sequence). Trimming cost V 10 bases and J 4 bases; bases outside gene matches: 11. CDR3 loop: CATAYRDRGADTQYF. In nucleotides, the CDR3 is TGTGCCACCGCCTACCGGGACAGGGGAGCAGATACGCAGTATTTT.

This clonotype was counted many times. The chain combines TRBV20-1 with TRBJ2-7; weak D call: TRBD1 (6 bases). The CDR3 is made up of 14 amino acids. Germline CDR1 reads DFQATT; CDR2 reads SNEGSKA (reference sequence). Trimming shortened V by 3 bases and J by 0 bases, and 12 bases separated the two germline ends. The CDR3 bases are TGCAGTGCTAGTAGGGACATCTCCTCCTACGAGCAGTACTTC. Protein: CSASRDISSYEQYF.

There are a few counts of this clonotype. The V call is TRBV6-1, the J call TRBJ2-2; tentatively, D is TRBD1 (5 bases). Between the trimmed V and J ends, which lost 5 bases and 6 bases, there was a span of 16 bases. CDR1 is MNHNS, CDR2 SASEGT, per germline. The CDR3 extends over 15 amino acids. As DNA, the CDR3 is TGTGCCAGCAGTTATGGGTACAGGTCGGCCGGGGAGCTGTTTTTT. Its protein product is CASSYGYRSAGELFF.

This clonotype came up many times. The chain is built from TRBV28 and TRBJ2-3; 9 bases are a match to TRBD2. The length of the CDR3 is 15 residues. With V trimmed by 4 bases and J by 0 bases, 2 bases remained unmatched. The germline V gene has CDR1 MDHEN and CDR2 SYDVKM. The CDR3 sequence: CASSSSGISTDTQYF. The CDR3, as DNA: TGTGCCAGCAGTTCTAGCGGGATTAGCACAGATACGCAGTATTTT.

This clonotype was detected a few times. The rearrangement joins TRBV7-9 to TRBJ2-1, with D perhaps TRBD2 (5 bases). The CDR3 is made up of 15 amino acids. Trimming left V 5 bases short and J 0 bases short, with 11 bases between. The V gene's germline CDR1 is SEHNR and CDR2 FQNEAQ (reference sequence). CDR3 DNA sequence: TGTGCCAGCAGCCCAGAGGGCAGCTCCTACAATGAGCAGTTCTTC. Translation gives CASSPEGSSYNEQFF.

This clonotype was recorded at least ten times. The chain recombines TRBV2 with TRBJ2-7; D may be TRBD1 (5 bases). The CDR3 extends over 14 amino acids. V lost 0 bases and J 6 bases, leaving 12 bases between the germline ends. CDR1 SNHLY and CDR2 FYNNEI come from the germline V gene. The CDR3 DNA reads TGTGCCAGCAGTGAAGCTCCCCAGGGTGGCGAGCAGTACTTC. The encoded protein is CASSEAPQGGEQYF.

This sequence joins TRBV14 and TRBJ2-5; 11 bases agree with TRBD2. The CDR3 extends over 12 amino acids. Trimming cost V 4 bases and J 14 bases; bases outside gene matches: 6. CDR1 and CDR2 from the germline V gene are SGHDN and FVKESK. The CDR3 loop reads CASSPTSGTSYF. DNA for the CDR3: TGTGCCAGCAGCCCGACTAGCGGGACTTCTTACTTC.

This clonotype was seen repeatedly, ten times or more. CDR3 sequence (DNA): TGTGCCTGGAGTGTTGGGAACAGGGGCGGTTTTTTCACCGGGGAGCTGTTTTTT. Amino acid sequence: CAWSVGNRGGFFTGELFF. The chain joins TRBV30 to TRBJ2-2, with 7 nucleotides matching TRBD1. Germline trimming cut 0 bases from V and 4 bases from J; bases unmatched to any gene: 14. CDR1 is GTSNPN and CDR2 is SVGIG in the germline V gene (reference sequence). The CDR3 covers 18 residues.

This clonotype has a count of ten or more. The CDR3 bases are TGTGCCAGCAGTCCCGGAGGGGAGCTGTTTTTT. Its translation: CASSPGGELFF. The rearrangement links TRBV28 to TRBJ2-2; D remains ambiguous. Per germline, CDR1 MDHEN and CDR2 SYDVKM. With 5 bases removed from V and 8 bases from J, the gap between germline ends came to 6 bases. The CDR3 consists of 11 residues.